Listed below are T cell receptor beta chains from one sample, sequenced in a study of vaccination and CD4 T cells after COVID-19. TCRdb re-derived calls from the PCR reads in MiXCR, one entry per CDR3 protein. The sample has fewer than 20,000 distinct CDR3 sequences, 60% to 75% seen once. Their target antigens are unknown. The specimen was CD4+ T cells from blood, cultured in vitro. Receptors originate from a human donor who had recovered from COVID-19. The CDR3 runs from the conserved cysteine through the conserved F or W. Fields, in order: J gene, clone size, D gene, V gene, CDR3 protein, CDR3 DNA. D genes are given only for firm matches. Clone size appears in some rows only: once, few, many, or a class for an expanded clone.

TRBJ1-2	.	TRBD1	TRBV6-1	CASIPGQGAGGYTF	TGTGCCAGCATTCCGGGACAGGGGGCAGGTGGCTACACCTTC
TRBJ2-1	.	TRBD2	TRBV7-8	CASSPRRLADSYNEQFF	TGTGCCAGCAGCCCCAGACGACTAGCGGATTCCTACAATGAGCAGTTCTTC
TRBJ2-1	.	.	TRBV20-1	CSARELDEQFF	TGCAGTGCTAGGGAGTTGGATGAGCAGTTCTTC
TRBJ1-1	.	.	TRBV5-4	CASRSDRINTEAFF	TGTGCCAGCAGATCCGACAGGATTAACACTGAAGCTTTCTTT
TRBJ1-2	.	.	TRBV7-2	CASSSYRGFDYGYTF	TGTGCCAGCAGCTCTTATCGGGGGTTCGATTATGGCTACACCTTC
TRBJ1-2	.	TRBD1	TRBV18	CASSPLDRVNYGYTF	TGTGCCAGCTCACCCTTGGACAGGGTGAACTATGGCTACACCTTC
TRBJ1-1	few	.	TRBV2	CASTTGFTEAFF	TGTGCCAGCACTACAGGGTTCACTGAAGCTTTCTTT
TRBJ2-7	.	TRBD2	TRBV10-1	CASSASMGGEQYF	TGCGCCAGCAGTGCTTCTATGGGGGGGGAGCAGTACTTC
TRBJ2-7	.	.	TRBV7-2	CASSPGLKTYEQYF	TGTGCCAGCAGCCCGGGACTTAAAACCTACGAGCAGTACTTC
TRBJ2-7	few	TRBD1	TRBV15	CATSSPYSRDSRYEQYF	TGTGCCACCAGCAGCCCTTATAGCCGGGACAGCCGATACGAGCAGTACTTC
TRBJ2-4	.	.	TRBV29-1	CSVETRVQNIQYF	TGCAGCGTTGAAACCAGAGTGCAAAACATTCAGTACTTC
TRBJ1-4	.	TRBD1	TRBV19	CASSADRGGNEKLFF	TGTGCCAGTAGTGCCGACAGGGGCGGCAATGAAAAACTGTTTTTT
TRBJ2-3	.	.	TRBV12-3/TRBV12-4	CASSVTPGLGDTQYF	TGTGCCAGCAGTGTGACCCCGGGCCTGGGAGATACGCAGTATTTT
TRBJ1-3	.	.	TRBV7-3	CASSSDSSGNTIYF	TGTGCCAGCAGCTCGGACAGCTCTGGAAACACCATATATTTT
TRBJ2-5	.	.	TRBV15	CATRGGAQAAQYF	TGTGCCACCAGGGGGGGCGCGCAAGCTGCCCAGTACTTC
TRBJ1-1	.	.	TRBV12-3/TRBV12-4	CASSLVEAEAFF	TGTGCCAGCAGTTTAGTAGAGGCTGAAGCTTTCTTT
TRBJ1-5	.	TRBD1	TRBV29-1	CSGGQGANQPQHF	TGCAGCGGTGGACAGGGGGCGAATCAGCCCCAGCATTTT
TRBJ2-2	.	TRBD2	TRBV6-1	CASSVLAVPGELFF	TGTGCCAGCAGTGTCCTAGCGGTTCCCGGGGAGCTGTTTTTT
TRBJ1-2	.	TRBD1	TRBV5-1	CASSAGTGFRGYTF	TGCGCCAGCAGCGCGGGGACAGGGTTTCGCGGCTACACCTTC
TRBJ1-1	.	.	TRBV20-1	CSARAGGVNTEAFF	TGCAGTGCTAGAGCGGGAGGAGTGAACACTGAAGCTTTCTTT
TRBJ2-1	.	.	TRBV9	CASSVDAGSYNEQFF	TGTGCCAGCAGCGTAGATGCGGGCTCCTACAATGAGCAGTTCTTC
TRBJ2-5	.	TRBD2	TRBV27	CASSQRERETQYF	TGTGCCAGCAGCCAGCGGGAGAGGGAGACCCAGTACTTC